This T cell receptor (beta chain) was recovered during a study of OX40 agonist ivuxolimab in advanced cancers. The protocol was immunoSEQ multiplex PCR, while the TCRdb copy is restricted to in-frame clones and leaves out a portion. The data show approximately 44,000 clones, about 80% seen once. Trimming took 1 base from V and 2 from J, leaving 9 bases between them. The CDR3 is 14 residues long. The V gene's germline CDR1 is SGHRS and CDR2 YFSETQ. The chain links TRBV5-1 to TRBJ1-2; perhaps TRBD1 as D (5 bases). The receptor's source is an adult with an advanced solid tumor such as melanoma, head and neck, liver or kidney cancer. Sequenced material: CD4+ or CD8+ T cells sorted from blood, taken in a trial of the OX40 agonist ivuxolimab. The CDR3 reads CASSLSSGNYGYTF. CDR3 DNA sequence: TGCGCCAGCAGCTTGTCGTCAGGGAACTATGGCTACACCTTC.